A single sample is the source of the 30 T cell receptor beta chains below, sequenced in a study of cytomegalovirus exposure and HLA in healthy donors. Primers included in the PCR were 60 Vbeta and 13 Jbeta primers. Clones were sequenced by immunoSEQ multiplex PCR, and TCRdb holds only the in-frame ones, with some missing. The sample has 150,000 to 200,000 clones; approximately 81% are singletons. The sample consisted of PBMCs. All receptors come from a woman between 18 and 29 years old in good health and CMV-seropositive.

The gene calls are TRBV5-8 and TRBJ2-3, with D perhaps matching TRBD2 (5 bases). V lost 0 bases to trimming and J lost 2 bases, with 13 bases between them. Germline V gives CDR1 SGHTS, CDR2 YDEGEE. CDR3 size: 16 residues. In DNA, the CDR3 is TGTGCCAGCAGCTTGGGCGGACTCTGGAACACAGATACGCAGTATTTT. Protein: CASSLGGLWNTDTQYF. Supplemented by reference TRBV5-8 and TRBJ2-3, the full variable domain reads EAGVTQSPTHLIKTRGQQATLRCSPISGHTSVYWYQQALGLGLQFLLWYDEGEERNRGNFPPRFSGRQFPNYSSELNVNALELEDSALYLCASSLGGLWNTDTQYFGPGTRLTVL.

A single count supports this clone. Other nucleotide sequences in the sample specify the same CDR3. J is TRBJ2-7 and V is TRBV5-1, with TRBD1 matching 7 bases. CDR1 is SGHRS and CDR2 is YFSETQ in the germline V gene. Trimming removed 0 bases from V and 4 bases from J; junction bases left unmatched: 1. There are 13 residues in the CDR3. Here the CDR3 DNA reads TGCGCCAGCAGCTTGGAGGGGGCTTACGAGCAGTACTTC. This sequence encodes CASSLEGAYEQYF.

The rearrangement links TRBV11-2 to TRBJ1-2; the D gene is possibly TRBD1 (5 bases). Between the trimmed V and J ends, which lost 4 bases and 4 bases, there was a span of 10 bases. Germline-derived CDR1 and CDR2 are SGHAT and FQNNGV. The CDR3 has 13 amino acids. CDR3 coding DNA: TGTGCCAGCAGCTCTGGGGACTCCTATGGCTACACCTTC. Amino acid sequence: CASSSGDSYGYTF.

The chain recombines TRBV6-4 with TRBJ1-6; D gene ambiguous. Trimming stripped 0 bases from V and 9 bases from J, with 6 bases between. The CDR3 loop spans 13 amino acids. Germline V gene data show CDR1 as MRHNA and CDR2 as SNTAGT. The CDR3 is CASSDSNSSPLHF. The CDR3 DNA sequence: TGTGCCAGCAGTGACTCGAACTCTTCACCCCTCCACTTT.

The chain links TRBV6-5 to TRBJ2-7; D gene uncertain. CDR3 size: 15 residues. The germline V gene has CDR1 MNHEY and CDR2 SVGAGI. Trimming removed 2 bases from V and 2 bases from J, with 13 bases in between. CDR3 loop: CASSYTESSTYEQYF. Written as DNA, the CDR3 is TGTGCCAGCAGTTACACGGAGTCCTCGACCTACGAGCAGTACTTC.

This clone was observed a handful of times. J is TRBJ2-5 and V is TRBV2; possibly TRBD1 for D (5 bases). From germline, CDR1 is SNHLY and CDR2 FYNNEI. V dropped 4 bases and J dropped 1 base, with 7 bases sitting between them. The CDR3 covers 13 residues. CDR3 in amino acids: CASSAGPQETQYF. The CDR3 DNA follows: TGTGCCAGCAGTGCAGGGCCCCAAGAGACCCAGTACTTC.

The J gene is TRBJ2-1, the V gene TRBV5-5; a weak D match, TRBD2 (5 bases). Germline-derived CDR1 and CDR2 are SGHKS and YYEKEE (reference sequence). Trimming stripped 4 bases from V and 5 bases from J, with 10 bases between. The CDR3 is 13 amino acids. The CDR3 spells CASSPRTDNEQFF. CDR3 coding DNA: TGTGCCAGCAGCCCGAGGACTGACAATGAGCAGTTCTTC. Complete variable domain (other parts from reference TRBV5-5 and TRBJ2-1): DAGVTQSPTHLIKTRGQQVTLRCSPISGHKSVSWYQQVLGQGPQFIFQYYEKEERGRGNFPDRFSARQFPNYSSELNVNALLLGDSALYLCASSPRTDNEQFFGPGTRLTVL.

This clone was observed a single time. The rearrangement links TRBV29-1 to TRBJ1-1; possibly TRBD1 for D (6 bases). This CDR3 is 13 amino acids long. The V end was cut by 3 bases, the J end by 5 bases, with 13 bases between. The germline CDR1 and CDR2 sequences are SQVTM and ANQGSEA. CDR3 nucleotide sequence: TGCAGCGTTGATACAGGGTCGAGGACTGAAGCTTTCTTT. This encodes CSVDTGSRTEAFF.

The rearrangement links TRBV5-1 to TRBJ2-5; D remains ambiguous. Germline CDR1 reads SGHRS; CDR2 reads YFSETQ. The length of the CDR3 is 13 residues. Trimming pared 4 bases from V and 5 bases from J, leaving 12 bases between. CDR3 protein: CASSLTARETQYF. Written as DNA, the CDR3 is TGCGCCAGCAGCCTAACCGCCCGTGAGACCCAGTACTTC.

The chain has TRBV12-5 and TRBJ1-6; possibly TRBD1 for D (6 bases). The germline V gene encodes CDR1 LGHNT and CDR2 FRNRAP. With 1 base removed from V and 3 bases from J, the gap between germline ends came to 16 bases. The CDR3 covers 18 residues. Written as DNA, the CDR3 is TGTGCTAGTGGTTTGGACGGACAGACACTTAACTATAATTCACCCCTCCACTTT. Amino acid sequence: CASGLDGQTLNYNSPLHF. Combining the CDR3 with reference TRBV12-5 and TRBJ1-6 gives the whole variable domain DARVTQTPRHKVTEMGQEVTMRCQPILGHNTVFWYRQTMMQGLELLAYFRNRAPLDDSGMPKDRFSAEMPDATLATLKIQPSEPRDSAVYFCASGLDGQTLNYNSPLHFGNGTRLTVT.

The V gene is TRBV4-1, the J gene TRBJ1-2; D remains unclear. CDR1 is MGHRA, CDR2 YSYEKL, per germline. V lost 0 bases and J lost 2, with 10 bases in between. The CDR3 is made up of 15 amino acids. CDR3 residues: CASSQDDLSNYGYTF. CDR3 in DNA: TGCGCCAGCAGCCAAGACGACTTGTCAAACTATGGCTACACCTTC.

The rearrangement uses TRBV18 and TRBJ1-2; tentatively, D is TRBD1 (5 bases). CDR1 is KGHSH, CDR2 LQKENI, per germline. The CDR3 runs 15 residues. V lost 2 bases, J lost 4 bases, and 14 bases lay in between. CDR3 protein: CASSPVGGVSYGYTF. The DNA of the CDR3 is TGTGCCAGCTCACCAGTGGGGGGGGTCAGCTATGGCTACACCTTC.

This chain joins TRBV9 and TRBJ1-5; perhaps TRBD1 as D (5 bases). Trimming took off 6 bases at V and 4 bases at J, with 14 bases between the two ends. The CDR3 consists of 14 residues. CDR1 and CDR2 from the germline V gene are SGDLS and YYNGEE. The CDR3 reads CASNPRGGNQPQHF. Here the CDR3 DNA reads TGTGCCAGCAACCCCCGGGGGGGAAATCAGCCCCAGCATTTT.

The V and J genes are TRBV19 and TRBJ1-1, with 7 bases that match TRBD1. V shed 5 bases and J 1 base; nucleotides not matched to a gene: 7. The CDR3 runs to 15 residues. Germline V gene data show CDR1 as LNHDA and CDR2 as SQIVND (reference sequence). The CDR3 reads CASSSQGLPNTEAFF. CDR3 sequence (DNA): TGTGCCAGTAGTTCACAGGGGCTACCGAACACTGAAGCTTTCTTT.

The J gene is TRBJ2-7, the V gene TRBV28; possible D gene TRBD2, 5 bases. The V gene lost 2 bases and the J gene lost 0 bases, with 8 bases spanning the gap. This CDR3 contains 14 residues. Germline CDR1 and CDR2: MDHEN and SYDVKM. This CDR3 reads CASSLDGDSYEQYF. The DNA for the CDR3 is TGTGCCAGCAGTTTAGACGGGGACTCCTACGAGCAGTACTTC.

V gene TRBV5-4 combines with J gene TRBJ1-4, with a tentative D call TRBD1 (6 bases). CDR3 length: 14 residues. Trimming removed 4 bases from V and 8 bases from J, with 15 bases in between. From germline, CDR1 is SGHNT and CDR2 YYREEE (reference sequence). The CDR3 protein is CASSPGQTTEKLFF. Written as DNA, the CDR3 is TGTGCCAGCAGCCCGGGACAAACCACCGAAAAACTGTTTTTT.

The CDR3 DNA is TGCGCCAGCACGCCGGGGGAGACCCAGTACTTC. Encoded protein: CASTPGETQYF. The rearrangement links TRBV10-2 to TRBJ2-5, with D possibly matching TRBD2 (5 bases). CDR1 and CDR2 from the germline V gene are WSHSY and SAAADI. The CDR3 spans 11 residues. V shed 7 bases and J shed 5 bases, with 8 bases lying between them.

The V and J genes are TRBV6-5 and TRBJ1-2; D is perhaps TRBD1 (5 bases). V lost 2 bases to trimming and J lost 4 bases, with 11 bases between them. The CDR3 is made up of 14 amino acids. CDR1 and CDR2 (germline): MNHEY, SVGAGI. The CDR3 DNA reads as TGTGCCAGCAGTTACGGGGGGAGGGGCTATGGCTACACCTTC. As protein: CASSYGGRGYGYTF.

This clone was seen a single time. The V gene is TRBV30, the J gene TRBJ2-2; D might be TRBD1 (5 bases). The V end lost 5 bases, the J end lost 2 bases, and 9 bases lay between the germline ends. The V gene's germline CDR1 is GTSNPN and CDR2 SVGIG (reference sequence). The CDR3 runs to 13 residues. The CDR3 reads CAWGQGNTGELFF. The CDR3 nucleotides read TGTGCCTGGGGGCAGGGAAACACCGGGGAGCTGTTTTTT.

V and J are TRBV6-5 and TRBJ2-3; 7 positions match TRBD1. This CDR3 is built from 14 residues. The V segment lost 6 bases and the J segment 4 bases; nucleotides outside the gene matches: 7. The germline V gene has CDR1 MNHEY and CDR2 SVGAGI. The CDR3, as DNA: TGTGCCAGCAGCCGAAGGGGGCCGTCAGATACGCAGTATTTT. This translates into CASSRRGPSDTQYF.

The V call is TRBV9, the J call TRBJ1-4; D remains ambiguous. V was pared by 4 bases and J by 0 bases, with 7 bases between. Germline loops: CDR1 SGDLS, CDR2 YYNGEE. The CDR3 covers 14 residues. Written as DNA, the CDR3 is TGTGCCAGCAGCCCTCTTGCAACTAATGAAAAACTGTTTTTT. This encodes CASSPLATNEKLFF.

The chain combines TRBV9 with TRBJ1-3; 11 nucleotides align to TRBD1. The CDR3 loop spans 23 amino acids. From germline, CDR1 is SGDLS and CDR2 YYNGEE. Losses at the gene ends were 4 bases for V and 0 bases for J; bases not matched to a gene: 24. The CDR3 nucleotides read TGTGCCAGCAGCCCCCCGCGGGCGCGGGGACAGGGGGTCACCTATAGCTCTGGAAACACCATATATTTT. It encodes CASSPPRARGQGVTYSSGNTIYF. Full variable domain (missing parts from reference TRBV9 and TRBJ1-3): DSGVTQTPKHLITATGQRVTLRCSPRSGDLSVYWYQQSLDQGLQFLIQYYNGEERAKGNILERFSAQQFPDLHSELNLSSLELGDSALYFCASSPPRARGQGVTYSSGNTIYFGEGSWLTVV.

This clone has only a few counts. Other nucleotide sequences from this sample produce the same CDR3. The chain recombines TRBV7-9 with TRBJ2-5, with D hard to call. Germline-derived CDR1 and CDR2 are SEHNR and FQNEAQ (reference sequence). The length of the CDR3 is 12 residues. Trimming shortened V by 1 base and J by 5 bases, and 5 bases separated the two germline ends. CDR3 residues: CASSLGVETQYF. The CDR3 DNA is TGTGCCAGCAGCTTAGGAGTTGAGACCCAGTACTTC.

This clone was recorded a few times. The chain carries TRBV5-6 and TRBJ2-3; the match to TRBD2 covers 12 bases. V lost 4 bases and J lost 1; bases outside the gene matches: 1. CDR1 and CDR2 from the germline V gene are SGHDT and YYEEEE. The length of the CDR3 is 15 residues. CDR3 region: CASSRLAGGTDTQYF. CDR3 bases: TGTGCCAGCAGCAGACTAGCGGGGGGCACAGATACGCAGTATTTT.

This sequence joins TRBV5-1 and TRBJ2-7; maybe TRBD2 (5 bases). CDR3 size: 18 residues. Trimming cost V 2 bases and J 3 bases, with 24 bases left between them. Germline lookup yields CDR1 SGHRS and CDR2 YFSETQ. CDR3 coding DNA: TGCGCCAGCAGCTTCGGGATTAGTAGTAGGGATTTCGACTACGAGCAGTACTTC. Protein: CASSFGISSRDFDYEQYF.

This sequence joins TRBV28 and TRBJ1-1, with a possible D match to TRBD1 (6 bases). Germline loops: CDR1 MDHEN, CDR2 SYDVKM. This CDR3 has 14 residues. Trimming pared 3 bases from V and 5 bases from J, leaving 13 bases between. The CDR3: CASSLTGLTTEAFF. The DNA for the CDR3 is TGTGCCAGCAGTTTGACAGGACTTACGACTGAAGCTTTCTTT.

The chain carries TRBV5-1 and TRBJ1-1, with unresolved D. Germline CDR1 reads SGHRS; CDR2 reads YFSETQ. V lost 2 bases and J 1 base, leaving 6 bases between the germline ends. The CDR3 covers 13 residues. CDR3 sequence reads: CASSFTWNTEAFF. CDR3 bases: TGCGCCAGCAGCTTCACATGGAACACTGAAGCTTTCTTT.

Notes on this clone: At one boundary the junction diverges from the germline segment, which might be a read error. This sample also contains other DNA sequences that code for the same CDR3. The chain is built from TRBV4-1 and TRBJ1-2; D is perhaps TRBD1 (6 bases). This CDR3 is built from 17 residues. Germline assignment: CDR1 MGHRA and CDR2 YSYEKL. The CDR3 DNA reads TGCGCCAGCAGCCAAAGTTTGGGGCAGGGGCGTAACTATGGCTATACCTTC. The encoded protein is CASSQSLGQGRNYGYTF.

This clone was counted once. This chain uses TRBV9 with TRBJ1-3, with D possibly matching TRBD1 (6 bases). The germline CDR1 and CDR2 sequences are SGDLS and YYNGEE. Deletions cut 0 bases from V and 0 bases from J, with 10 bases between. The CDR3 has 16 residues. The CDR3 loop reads CASSVGARGSGNTIYF. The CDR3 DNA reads TGTGCCAGCAGCGTAGGTGCCAGGGGCTCTGGAAACACCATATATTTT.

CDR3 residues: CASSLAGYYEQYV. The CDR3 nucleotides read TGTGCCAGCAGCCTAGCTGGTTACTACGAGCAGTACGTC. The rearrangement joins TRBV11-3 to TRBJ2-7; D might be TRBD2 (5 bases). The V gene lost 5 bases and the J gene lost 3 bases, with 11 bases spanning the gap. In germline, CDR1 is SGHNT, CDR2 YENEEA. The CDR3 contains 13 residues.